Detailed here is one TCR beta chain. Antigen specificity is unknown. This entry is derived from a study of T cell responses to AZD1222 COVID-19 vaccine. Overall study context: Samples with a second dose at about 4 or about 12 weeks were pooled together. Study results and caveats: It was only 6 or 7 AZD1222 recipients who were seropositive at baseline. Among spike-specific TCRs, nearly half reportedly target unmutated variant regions. White British donors predominated, females outnumbered males, and clonal diversity was possibly underestimated.

The junction had 4 bases not matched to a gene; V was cut back by 5 bases and J by 0 bases. The length of the CDR3 is 14 residues. Germline CDR1 and CDR2: LNHDA and SQIVND (reference sequence). The method was immunoSEQ multiplex PCR; TCRdb's version includes in-frame clones alone and lacks a portion of them. The sample carries some 150,000 clones, 93% recorded once. This TCR was sampled from an adult in good health. The specimen comprised peripheral blood, sampled on day 0 of AZD1222 vaccination. The chain links TRBV19 to TRBJ2-7; 7 bases fit TRBD1. This chain's CDR3 is CASSAGQDSYEQYF. Here the CDR3 DNA reads TGTGCCAGTAGTGCCGGACAGGACTCCTACGAGCAGTACTTC.